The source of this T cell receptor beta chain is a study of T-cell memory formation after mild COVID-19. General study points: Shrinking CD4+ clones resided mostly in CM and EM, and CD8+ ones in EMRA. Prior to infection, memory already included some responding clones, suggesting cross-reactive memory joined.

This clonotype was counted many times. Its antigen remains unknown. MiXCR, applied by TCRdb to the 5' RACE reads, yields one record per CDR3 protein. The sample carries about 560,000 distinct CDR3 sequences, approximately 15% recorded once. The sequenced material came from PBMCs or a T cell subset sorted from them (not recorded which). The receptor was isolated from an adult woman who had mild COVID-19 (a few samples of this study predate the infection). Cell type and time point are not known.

CDR3 sequence: CASGEQGLGTEAFF. CDR3 coding DNA: TGTGCCAGCGGGGAACAGGGGTTGGGCACTGAAGCTTTCTTT. The gene calls are TRBV12-3 or TRBV12-4 and TRBJ1-1, with 7 bases identical to TRBD1. V shed 8 bases and J 4 bases; nucleotides not matched to a gene: 10. There are 14 residues in the CDR3.